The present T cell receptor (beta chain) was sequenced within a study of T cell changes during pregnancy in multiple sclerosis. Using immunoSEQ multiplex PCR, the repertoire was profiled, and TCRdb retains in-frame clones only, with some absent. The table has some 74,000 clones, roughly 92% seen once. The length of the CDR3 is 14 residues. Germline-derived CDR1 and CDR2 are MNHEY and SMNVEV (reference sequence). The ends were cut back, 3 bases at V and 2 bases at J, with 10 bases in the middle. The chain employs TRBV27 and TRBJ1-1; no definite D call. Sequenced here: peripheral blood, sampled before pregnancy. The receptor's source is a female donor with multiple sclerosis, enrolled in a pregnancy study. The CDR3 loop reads CASSLARSNTEAFF. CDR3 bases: TGTGCCAGCAGTTTGGCCAGATCAAACACTGAAGCTTTCTTT.